The rows below give T cell receptor beta chains drawn from one sample of a study of blood T cell repertoires in COVID-19. Data came from immunoSEQ multiplex PCR; TCRdb stores just in-frame clones and leaves some out. The profile shows around 250,000 clones, roughly 82% of them singletons. The sample taken for sequencing was peripheral blood. Every receptor here comes from an elderly woman with COVID-19, enrolled during active disease. Each CDR3 is given without its conserved first and last residue.

TRBJ2-1 TRBV24-1 ATSDPKFRGNEQF
TRBJ2-5 TRBV4-3 ASSQAEGPGETQY
TRBJ2-2 TRBV18 ASSPNSGGKNTGELF
TRBJ1-2 TRBV10-3 AISTLGTGEGYT
TRBJ2-1 TRBV4-2 ASSQGTSGEYNEQF
TRBJ1-1 TRBV10-1 ASSESGQGGTEAF
TRBJ1-5 TRBV10-3 APLDRQFLPQH
TRBJ1-6 TRBV3-1/TRBV3-2 ASSQGYRPLH
TRBJ1-2 TRBV28 ASRPPVGSGYGYT
TRBJ1-3 TRBV9 ASSPGGGSGNTIY
TRBJ1-1 TRBV6-6 ASRGGQPTEAF
TRBJ1-3 TRBV28 ASRPTGGFGNTIY
TRBJ1-6 TRBV3-1/TRBV3-2 ASSQGGGSSPLH
TRBJ2-6 TRBV28 ASSRGGAAGANVLT
TRBJ1-2 TRBV28 ASSLVRRYGYT
TRBJ2-3 TRBV28 ASGGGVKDTQY
TRBJ2-1 TRBV19 ASSVSRDNEQF
TRBJ1-1 TRBV7-9 ASIQGGNTEAF
TRBJ1-5 TRBV23-1 ASSLKGDYTYSNQPQH
TRBJ1-1 TRBV10-3 AISEGQGNTEAF
TRBJ1-1 TRBV7-3 ASSFNRDTEAF
TRBJ1-1 TRBV9 ASSGGQLNTEAF
TRBJ2-1 TRBV5-8 ASSSTGTPSSYNEQF
TRBJ1-2 TRBV5-4 ASSATEYGYT
TRBJ1-2 TRBV5-1 ASRPGQPYDGYT
TRBJ1-6 TRBV13 ASNAGALSNSPLH
TRBJ1-2 TRBV30 AWRPGQVHGYT
TRBJ1-2 TRBV7-9 ASSFLRVNYGYT
TRBJ1-6 TRBV5-1 ASSYGLRQGNSPLH
TRBJ1-1 TRBV19 ASRSTGPSEAF